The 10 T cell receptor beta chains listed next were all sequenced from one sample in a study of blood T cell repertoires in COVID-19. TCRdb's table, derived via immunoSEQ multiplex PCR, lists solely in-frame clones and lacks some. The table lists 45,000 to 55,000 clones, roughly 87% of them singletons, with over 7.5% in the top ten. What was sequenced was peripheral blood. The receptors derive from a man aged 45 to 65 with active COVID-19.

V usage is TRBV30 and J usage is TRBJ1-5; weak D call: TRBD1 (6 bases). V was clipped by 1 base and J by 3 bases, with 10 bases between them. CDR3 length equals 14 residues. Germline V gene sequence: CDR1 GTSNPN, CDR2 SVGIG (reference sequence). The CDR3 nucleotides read TGTGCCTGGAGTGAGGGGGTGATCAATCAGCCCCAGCATTTT. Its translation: CAWSEGVINQPQHF.

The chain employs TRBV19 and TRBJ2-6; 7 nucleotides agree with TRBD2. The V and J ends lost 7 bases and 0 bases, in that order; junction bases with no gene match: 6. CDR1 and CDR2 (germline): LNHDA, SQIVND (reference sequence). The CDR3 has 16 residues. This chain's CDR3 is CASKRAGISGANVLTF. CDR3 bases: TGTGCCAGTAAACGAGCGGGGATCTCTGGGGCCAACGTCCTGACTTTC.

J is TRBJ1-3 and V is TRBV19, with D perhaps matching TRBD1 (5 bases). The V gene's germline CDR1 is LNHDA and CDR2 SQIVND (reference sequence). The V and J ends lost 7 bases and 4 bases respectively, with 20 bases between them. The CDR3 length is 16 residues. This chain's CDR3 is CASTLSGTAEGNTIYF. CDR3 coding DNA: TGTGCCAGTACCCTCTCGGGGACTGCCGAAGGAAACACCATATATTTT.

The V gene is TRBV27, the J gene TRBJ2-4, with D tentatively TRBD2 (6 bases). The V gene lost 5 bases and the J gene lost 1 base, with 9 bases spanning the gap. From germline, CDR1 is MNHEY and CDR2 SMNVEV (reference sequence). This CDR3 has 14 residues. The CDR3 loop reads CASSIGSAKNIQYF. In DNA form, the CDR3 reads TGTGCCAGCAGTATCGGGAGCGCCAAAAACATTCAGTACTTC.

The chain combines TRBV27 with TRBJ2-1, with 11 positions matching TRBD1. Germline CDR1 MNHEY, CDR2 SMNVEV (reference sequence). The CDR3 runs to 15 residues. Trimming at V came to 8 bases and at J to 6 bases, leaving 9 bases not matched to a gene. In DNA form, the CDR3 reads TGTGCCAGCTCCCCCGGGACAGGGGGAGGCAATGAGCAGTTCTTC. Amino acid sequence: CASSPGTGGGNEQFF.

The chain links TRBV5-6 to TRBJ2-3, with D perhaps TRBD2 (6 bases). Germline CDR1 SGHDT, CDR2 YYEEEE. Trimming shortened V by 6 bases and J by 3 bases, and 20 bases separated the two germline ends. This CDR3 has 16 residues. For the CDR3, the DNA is TGTGCCAGCAATCCCCTGGGGGGAGGTGGTACAGATACGCAGTATTTT. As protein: CASNPLGGGGTDTQYF. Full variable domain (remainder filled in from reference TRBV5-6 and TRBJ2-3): DAGVTQSPTHLIKTRGQQVTLRCSPKSGHDTVSWYQQALGQGPQFIFQYYEEEERQRGNFPDRFSGHQFPNYSSELNVNALLLGDSALYLCASNPLGGGGTDTQYFGPGTRLTVL.

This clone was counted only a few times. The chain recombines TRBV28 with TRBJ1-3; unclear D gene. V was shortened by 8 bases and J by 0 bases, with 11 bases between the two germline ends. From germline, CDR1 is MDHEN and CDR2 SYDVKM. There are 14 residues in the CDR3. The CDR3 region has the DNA TGTGCCAGCCTCAGACGGGGCTCTGGAAACACCATATATTTT. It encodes CASLRRGSGNTIYF.

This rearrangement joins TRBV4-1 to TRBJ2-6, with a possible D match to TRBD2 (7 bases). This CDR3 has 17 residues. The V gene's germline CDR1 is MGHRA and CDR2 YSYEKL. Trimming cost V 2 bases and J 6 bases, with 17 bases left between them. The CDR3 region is CASSQPQGRGEANVLTF. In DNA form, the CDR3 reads TGCGCCAGCAGCCAACCCCAGGGGAGGGGCGAGGCCAACGTCCTGACTTTC.

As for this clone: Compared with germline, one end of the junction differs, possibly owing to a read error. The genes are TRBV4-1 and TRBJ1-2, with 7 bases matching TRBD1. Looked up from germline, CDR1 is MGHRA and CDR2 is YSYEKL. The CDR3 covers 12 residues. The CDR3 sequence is CASSQERTDRNF. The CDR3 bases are TGCGCCAGCAGCCAAGAACGTACGGACAGGAACTTC.

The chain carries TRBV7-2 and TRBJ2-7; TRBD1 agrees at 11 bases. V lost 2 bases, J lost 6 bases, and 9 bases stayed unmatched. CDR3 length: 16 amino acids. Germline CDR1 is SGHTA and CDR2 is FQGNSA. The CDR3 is CASSLNQRTGGREQYF. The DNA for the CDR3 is TGTGCCAGCAGCTTAAACCAACGGACAGGGGGCCGCGAGCAGTACTTC.